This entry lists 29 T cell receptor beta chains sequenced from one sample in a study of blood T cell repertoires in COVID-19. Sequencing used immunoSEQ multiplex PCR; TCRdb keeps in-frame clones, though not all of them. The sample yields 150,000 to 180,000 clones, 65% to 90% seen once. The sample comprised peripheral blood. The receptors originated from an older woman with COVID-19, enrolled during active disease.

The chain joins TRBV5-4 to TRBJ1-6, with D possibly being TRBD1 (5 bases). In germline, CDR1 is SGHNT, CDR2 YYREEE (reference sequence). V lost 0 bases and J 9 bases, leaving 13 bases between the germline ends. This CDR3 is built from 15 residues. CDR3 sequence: CASSLVGDRSSPLHF. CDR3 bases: TGTGCCAGCAGCTTGGTAGGGGATCGGAGTTCACCCCTCCACTTT.

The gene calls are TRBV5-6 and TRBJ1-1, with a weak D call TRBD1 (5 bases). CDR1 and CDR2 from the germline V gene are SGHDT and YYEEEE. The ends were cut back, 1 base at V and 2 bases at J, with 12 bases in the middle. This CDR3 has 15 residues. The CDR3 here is CASSLQGKDNTEAFF. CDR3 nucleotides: TGTGCCAGCAGCTTGCAGGGAAAGGATAACACTGAAGCTTTCTTT. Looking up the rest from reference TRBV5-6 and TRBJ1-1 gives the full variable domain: DAGVTQSPTHLIKTRGQQVTLRCSPKSGHDTVSWYQQALGQGPQFIFQYYEEEERQRGNFPDRFSGHQFPNYSSELNVNALLLGDSALYLCASSLQGKDNTEAFFGQGTRLTVV.

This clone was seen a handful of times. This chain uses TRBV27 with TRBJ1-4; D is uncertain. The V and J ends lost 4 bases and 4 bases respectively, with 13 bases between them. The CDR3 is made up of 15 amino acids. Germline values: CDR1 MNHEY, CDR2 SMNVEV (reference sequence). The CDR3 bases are TGTGCCAGCAGTTCCTCTAGGTCCCATAATGAAAAACTGTTTTTT. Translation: CASSSSRSHNEKLFF.

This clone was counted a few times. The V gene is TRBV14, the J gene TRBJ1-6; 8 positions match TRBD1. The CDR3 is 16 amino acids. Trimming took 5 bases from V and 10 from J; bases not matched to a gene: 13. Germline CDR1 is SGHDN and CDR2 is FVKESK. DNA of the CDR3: TGTGCCAGCAGCTTTCTAACAGGGGGAGTTGGATCACCCCTCCACTTT. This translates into CASSFLTGGVGSPLHF.

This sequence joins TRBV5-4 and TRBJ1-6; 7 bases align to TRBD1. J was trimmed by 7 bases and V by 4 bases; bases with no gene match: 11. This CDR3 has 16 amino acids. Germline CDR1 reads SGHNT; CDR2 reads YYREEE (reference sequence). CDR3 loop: CASSGGDRARNSPLHF. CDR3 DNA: TGTGCCAGCAGCGGGGGTGACAGGGCTCGGAATTCACCCCTCCACTTT. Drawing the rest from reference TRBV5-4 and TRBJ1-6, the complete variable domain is ETGVTQSPTHLIKTRGQQVTLRCSSQSGHNTVSWYQQALGQGPQFIFQYYREEENGRGNFPPRFSGLQFPNYSSELNVNALELDDSALYLCASSGGDRARNSPLHFGNGTRLTVT.

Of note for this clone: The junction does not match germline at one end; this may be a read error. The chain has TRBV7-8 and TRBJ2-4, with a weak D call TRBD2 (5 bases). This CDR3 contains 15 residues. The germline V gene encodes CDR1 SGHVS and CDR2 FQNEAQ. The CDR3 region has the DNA TGTGCCAGCAGCCCTAGCAGGCTAGCCGAAAACATTCAGTACTTC. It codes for CASSPSRLAENIQYF. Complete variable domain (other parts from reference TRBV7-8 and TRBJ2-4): GAGVSQSPRYKVAKRGQDVALRCDPISGHVSLFWYQQALGQGPEFLTYFQNEAQLDKSGLPSDRFFAERPEGSVSTLKIQRTQQEDSAVYLCASSPSRLAENIQYFGAGTRLSVL.

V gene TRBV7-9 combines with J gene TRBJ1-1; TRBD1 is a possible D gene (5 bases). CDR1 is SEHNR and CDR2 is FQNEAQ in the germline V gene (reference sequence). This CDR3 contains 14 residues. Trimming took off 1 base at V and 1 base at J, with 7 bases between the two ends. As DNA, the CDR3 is TGTGCCAGCAGCTTAGGACAGAAGAACACTGAAGCTTTCTTT. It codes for CASSLGQKNTEAFF.

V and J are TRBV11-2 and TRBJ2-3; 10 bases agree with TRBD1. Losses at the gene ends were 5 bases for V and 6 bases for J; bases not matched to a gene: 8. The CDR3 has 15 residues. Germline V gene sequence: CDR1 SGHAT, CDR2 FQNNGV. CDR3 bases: TGTGCCAGCAGCGCCGGGACAGGGGCTGCTGATACGCAGTATTTT. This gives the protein CASSAGTGAADTQYF.

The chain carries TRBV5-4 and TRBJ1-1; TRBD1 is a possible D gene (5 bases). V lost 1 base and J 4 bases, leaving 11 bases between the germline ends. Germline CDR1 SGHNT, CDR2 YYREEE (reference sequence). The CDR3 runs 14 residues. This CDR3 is CASSLWDRGTEAFF. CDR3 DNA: TGTGCCAGCAGCTTGTGGGATAGGGGCACTGAAGCTTTCTTT.

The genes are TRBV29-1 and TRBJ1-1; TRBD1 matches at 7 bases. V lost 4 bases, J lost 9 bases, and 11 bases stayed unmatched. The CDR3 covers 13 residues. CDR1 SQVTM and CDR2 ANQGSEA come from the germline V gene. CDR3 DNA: TGCAGCGTTGTATCACAGGGGCTGGGGAAAGCTTTCTTT. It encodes CSVVSQGLGKAFF.

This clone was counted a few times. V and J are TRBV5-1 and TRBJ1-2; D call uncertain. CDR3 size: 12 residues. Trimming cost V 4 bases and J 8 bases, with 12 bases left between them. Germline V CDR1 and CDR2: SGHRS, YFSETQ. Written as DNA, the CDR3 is TGCGCCAGCAGCCCTCCGGGAGAGGGCTACACCTTC. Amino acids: CASSPPGEGYTF.

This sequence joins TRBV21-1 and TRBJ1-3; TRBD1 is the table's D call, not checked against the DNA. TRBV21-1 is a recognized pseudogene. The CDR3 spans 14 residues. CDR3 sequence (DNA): TGTGCCACTCCGACCGGGACAGGGTGTTTCACCATATATTTT. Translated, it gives CATPTGTGCFTIYF.

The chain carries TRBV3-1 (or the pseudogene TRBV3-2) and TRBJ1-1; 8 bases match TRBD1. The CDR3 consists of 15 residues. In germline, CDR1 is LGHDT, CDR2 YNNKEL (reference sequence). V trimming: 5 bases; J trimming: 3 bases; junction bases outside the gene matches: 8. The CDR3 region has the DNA TGTGCCAGCAGCTCCTTGACAGGGGCGGACACTGAAGCTTTCTTT. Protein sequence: CASSSLTGADTEAFF.

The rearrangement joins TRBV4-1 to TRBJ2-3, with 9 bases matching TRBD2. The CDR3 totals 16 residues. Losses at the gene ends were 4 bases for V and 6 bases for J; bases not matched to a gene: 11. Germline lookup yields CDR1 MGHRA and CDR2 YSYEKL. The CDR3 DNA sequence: TGCGCCAGCAGCCTTAGGGGAAGCGGGAGGCCGGATACGCAGTATTTT. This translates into CASSLRGSGRPDTQYF.

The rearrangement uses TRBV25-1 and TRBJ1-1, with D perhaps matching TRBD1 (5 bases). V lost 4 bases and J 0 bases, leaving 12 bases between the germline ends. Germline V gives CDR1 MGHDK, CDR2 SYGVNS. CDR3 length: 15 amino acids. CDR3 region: CASSARGGVNTEAFF. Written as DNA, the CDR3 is TGTGCCAGCAGTGCGAGGGGAGGGGTGAACACTGAAGCTTTCTTT.

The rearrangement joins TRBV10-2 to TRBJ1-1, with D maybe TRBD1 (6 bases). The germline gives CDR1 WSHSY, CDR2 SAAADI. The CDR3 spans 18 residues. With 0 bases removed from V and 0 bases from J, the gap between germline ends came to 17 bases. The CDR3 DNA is TGCGCCAGCAGTGAGTCGGGGAGGGGGAGCAGCATGAACACTGAAGCTTTCTTT. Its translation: CASSESGRGSSMNTEAFF.

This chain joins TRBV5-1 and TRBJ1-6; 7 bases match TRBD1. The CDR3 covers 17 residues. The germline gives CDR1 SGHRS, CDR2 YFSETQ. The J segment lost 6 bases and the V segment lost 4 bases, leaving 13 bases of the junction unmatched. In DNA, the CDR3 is TGCGCCAGCAGCCCTCAGGGGGTGACAGGGCCTAATTCACCCCTCCACTTT. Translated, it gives CASSPQGVTGPNSPLHF.

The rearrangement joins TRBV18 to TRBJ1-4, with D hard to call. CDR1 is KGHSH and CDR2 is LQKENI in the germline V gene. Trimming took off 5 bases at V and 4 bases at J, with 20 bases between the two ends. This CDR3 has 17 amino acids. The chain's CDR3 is CASSITPSPINNEKLFF. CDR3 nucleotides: TGTGCCAGCTCAATTACTCCTTCGCCGATCAATAATGAAAAACTGTTTTTT. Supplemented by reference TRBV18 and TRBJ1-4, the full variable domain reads NAGVMQNPRHLVRRRGQEARLRCSPMKGHSHVYWYRQLPEEGLKFMVYLQKENIIDESGMPKERFSAEFPKEGPSILRIQQVVRGDSAAYFCASSITPSPINNEKLFFGSGTQLSVL.

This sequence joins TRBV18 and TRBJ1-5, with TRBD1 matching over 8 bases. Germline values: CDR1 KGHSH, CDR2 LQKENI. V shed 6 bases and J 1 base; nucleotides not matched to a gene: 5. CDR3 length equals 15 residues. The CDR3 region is CASSSDRASNQPQHF. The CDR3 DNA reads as TGTGCCAGCTCCTCGGACAGGGCAAGCAATCAGCCCCAGCATTTT.

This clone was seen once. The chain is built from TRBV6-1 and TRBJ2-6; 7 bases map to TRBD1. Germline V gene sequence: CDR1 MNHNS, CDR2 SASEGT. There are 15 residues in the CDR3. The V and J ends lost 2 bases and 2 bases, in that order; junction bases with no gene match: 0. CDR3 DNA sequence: TGTGCCAGCAGTGAACAGGGGGCTGGGGCCAACGTCCTGACTTTC. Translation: CASSEQGAGANVLTF.

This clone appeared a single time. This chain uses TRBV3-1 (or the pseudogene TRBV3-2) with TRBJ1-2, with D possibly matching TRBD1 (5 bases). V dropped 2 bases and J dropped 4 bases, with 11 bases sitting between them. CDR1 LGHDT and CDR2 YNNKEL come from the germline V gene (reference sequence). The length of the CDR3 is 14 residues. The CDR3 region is CASSQRQFPYGYTF. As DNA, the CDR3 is TGTGCCAGCAGCCAACGACAGTTTCCCTATGGCTACACCTTC.

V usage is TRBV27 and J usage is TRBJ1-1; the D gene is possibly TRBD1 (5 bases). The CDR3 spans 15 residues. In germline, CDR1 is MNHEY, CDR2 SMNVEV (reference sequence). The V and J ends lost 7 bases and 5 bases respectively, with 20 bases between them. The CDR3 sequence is CASKSPGREGTEAFF. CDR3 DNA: TGTGCCAGCAAATCCCCGGGGAGGGAGGGGACTGAAGCTTTCTTT.

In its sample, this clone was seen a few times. In DNA form, the CDR3 reads TGTGCCAGCCGACCTTGGACTAGCGGGAGCACCGGGGAGCTGTTTTTT. This translates into CASRPWTSGSTGELFF. The chain joins TRBV27 to TRBJ2-2, with TRBD2 matching 13 bases. After removal of 8 bases from V and 4 bases from J, the junction contained 7 bases not matched to a gene. The CDR3 has 16 residues. The germline V gene has CDR1 MNHEY and CDR2 SMNVEV (reference sequence).

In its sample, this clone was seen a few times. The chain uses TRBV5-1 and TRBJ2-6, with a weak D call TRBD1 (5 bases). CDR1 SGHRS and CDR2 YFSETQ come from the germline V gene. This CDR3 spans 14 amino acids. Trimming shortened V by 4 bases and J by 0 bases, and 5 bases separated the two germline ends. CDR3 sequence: CASSDSSGANVLTF. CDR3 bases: TGCGCCAGCAGCGACAGCTCTGGGGCCAACGTCCTGACTTTC.

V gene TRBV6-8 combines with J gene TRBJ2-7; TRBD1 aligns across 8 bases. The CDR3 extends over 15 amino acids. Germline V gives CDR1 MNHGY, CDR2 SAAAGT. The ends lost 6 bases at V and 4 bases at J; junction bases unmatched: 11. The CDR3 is CASRKSGQVFYEQYF. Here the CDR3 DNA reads TGTGCCAGCAGGAAATCGGGACAGGTATTTTACGAGCAGTACTTC.

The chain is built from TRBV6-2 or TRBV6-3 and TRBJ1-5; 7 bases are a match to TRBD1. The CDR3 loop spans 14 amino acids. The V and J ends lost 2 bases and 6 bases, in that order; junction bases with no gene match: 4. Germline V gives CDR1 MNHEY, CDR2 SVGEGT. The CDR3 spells CASSYATGIQPQHF. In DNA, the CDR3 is TGTGCCAGCAGTTACGCGACAGGGATTCAGCCCCAGCATTTT.

For the CDR3, the DNA is TGCGCCAGCAGCCGGGAGGGGGCTTCACCCCTCCACTTT. It specifies CASSREGASPLHF. The chain has TRBV5-1 and TRBJ1-6, with 7 positions matching TRBD1. CDR1 and CDR2 from the germline V gene are SGHRS and YFSETQ. V shed 4 bases, J shed 9 bases, and the junction held 4 bases outside the gene matches. The CDR3 is made up of 13 amino acids.

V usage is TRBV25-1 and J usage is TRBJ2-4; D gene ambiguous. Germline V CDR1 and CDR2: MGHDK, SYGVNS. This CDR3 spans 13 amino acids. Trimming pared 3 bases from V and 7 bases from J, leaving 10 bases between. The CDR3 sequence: CASSDGVPNIQYF. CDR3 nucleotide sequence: TGTGCCAGCAGTGACGGAGTCCCGAACATTCAGTACTTC.

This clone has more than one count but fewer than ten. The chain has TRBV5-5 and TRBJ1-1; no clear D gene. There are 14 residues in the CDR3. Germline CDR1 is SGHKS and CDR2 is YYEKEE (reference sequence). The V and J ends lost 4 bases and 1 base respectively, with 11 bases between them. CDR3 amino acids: CASSSQAQNTEAFF. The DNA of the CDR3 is TGTGCCAGCAGCAGCCAGGCCCAGAACACTGAAGCTTTCTTT.